The next 19 T cell receptor beta chains were all read from a single sample in a study of cytomegalovirus exposure and HLA in healthy donors. Primers included in the PCR were 60 Vbeta and 13 Jbeta primers. Data came from immunoSEQ multiplex PCR; TCRdb stores just in-frame clones and leaves some out. The sample carries around 160,000 clones, over 65% recorded once. The sequencing sample was made of PBMCs. These receptors were collected from a man in his forties in good health and CMV-seropositive.

This clone came up a few times. This chain joins TRBV2 and TRBJ2-6; D may be TRBD1 (5 bases). Germline values: CDR1 SNHLY, CDR2 FYNNEI. V dropped 8 bases and J dropped 3 bases, with 11 bases sitting between them. This CDR3 region has 14 residues. Here the CDR3 DNA reads TGTGCCAGCGGACGGACATTTGGGGCCAACGTCCTGACTTTC. Translating gives CASGRTFGANVLTF.

This sequence joins TRBV5-1 and TRBJ2-3; 10 positions agree with TRBD2. This CDR3 region has 14 residues. CDR1 and CDR2 (germline): SGHRS, YFSETQ. The V segment lost 4 bases and the J segment 5 bases; nucleotides outside the gene matches: 4. This CDR3 reads CASSLAGVGDTQYF. CDR3 nucleotide sequence: TGCGCCAGCAGCCTAGCGGGAGTGGGAGATACGCAGTATTTT.

J is TRBJ2-5 and V is TRBV7-9, with D perhaps TRBD2 (5 bases). TRBJ2-7 matches the DNA end more closely, so the J call is doubtful. The CDR3 is 14 residues long. Germline CDR1 SEHNR, CDR2 FQNEAQ (reference sequence). The CDR3 sequence is CASSFAGYIYEQYF. In DNA, the CDR3 is TGTGCCAGCAGCTTTGCGGGCTACATCTACGAGCAGTACTTC.

V and J are TRBV7-8 and TRBJ2-7; D gene unclear. This CDR3 spans 13 amino acids. The germline V and J ends were trimmed by 7 bases and 7 bases, with 17 bases remaining between them. CDR1 and CDR2 from the germline V gene are SGHVS and FQNEAQ. The CDR3 DNA sequence: TGTGCCAGCATAGTGGGCCAATCTGGTGAGCAGTACTTC. This sequence encodes CASIVGQSGEQYF. Variable domain in full (rest from reference TRBV7-8 and TRBJ2-7): GAGVSQSPRYKVAKRGQDVALRCDPISGHVSLFWYQQALGQGPEFLTYFQNEAQLDKSGLPSDRFFAERPEGSVSTLKIQRTQQEDSAVYLCASIVGQSGEQYFGPGTRLTVT.

The rearrangement uses TRBV7-9 and TRBJ2-5; no definite D call. Deletions cut 3 bases from V and 5 bases from J, with 4 bases between. The CDR3 has 11 amino acids. Germline-derived CDR1 and CDR2 are SEHNR and FQNEAQ (reference sequence). CDR3 sequence: CASSFPETQYF. CDR3 in DNA: TGTGCCAGCAGCTTTCCTGAGACCCAGTACTTC.

Only a few counts were recorded for this clone. This chain links TRBV28 with TRBJ1-3; D is undetermined. Germline V lookup: CDR1 MDHEN, CDR2 SYDVKM. This CDR3 is 14 amino acids long. V lost 8 bases and J lost 0, with 11 bases in between. CDR3 coding DNA: TGTGCCAGCTGGGGAGGATACTCTGGAAACACCATATATTTT. Translation: CASWGGYSGNTIYF.

With respect to this clone: The same CDR3 arises from other DNA sequences in this sample as well. The chain couples TRBV18 to TRBJ1-5, with D possibly being TRBD1 (6 bases). Germline CDR1 KGHSH, CDR2 LQKENI. This CDR3 contains 15 residues. V was pared by 6 bases and J by 7 bases, with 19 bases between. The CDR3 sequence is CASSPTGYSNQPQHF. The CDR3 DNA reads as TGTGCCAGCTCCCCTACAGGGTATTCTAACCAGCCCCAGCATTTT.

The V gene is TRBV5-6, the J gene TRBJ1-2, with 10 bases lining up with TRBD1. The CDR3 sequence is 15 residues long. Trimming cost V 4 bases and J 6 bases; bases outside gene matches: 9. Per the germline V gene, CDR1 is SGHDT and CDR2 is YYEEEE. The DNA for the CDR3 is TGTGCCAGCAGCCCTCGACAGGGGGCTTTACATGGCTACACCTTC. It translates to CASSPRQGALHGYTF.

This chain uses TRBV6-5 with TRBJ2-7; 7 bases align to TRBD2. Germline V CDR1 and CDR2: MNHEY, SVGAGI. This CDR3 has 14 amino acids. J was trimmed by 3 bases and V by 1 base; bases with no gene match: 3. The CDR3 nucleotides read TGTGCCAGCAGTTACTTGGGAGGGGACTACGAGCAGTACTTC. Its protein product is CASSYLGGDYEQYF.

The chain combines TRBV25-1 with TRBJ2-3, with D possibly being TRBD2 (6 bases). This CDR3 is 15 amino acids long. CDR1 MGHDK and CDR2 SYGVNS come from the germline V gene. Trimming took 0 bases from V and 2 from J, leaving 9 bases between them. CDR3 residues: CASSEYGGLTDTQYF. The CDR3 bases are TGTGCCAGCAGTGAATATGGAGGGCTCACAGATACGCAGTATTTT. Looking up the rest from reference TRBV25-1 and TRBJ2-3 gives the full variable domain: EADIYQTPRYLVIGTGKKITLECSQTMGHDKMYWYQQDPGMELHLIHYSYGVNSTEKGDLSSESTVSRIRTEHFPLTLESARPSHTSQYLCASSEYGGLTDTQYFGPGTRLTVL.

This clone was observed a few times. J is TRBJ1-1 and V is TRBV15; D unresolved. The CDR3 runs to 13 residues. With 3 bases removed from V and 4 bases from J, the gap between germline ends came to 9 bases. Germline assignment: CDR1 LNHNV and CDR2 YYDKDF (reference sequence). The CDR3 DNA follows: TGTGCCACCAGCAGGACCGGGGTCACTGAAGCTTTCTTT. The encoded protein is CATSRTGVTEAFF.

The V and J genes are TRBV30 and TRBJ2-5; D not certain. Germline V lookup: CDR1 GTSNPN, CDR2 SVGIG (reference sequence). The CDR3 contains 11 residues. This CDR3 is CASGIQETQYF. CDR3 DNA: TGTGCATCGGGTATCCAAGAGACCCAGTACTTC.

This rearrangement joins TRBV7-3 to TRBJ2-2, with 7 bases fitting TRBD2. Germline V CDR1 and CDR2: SGHTA, FQGTGA. The CDR3 is 16 amino acids. The V gene end was trimmed by 6 bases and the J gene end by 0 bases; junction bases not matched to a gene: 7. CDR3 sequence (DNA): TGTGCCAGCAGGCGTACTAGCGCTACGAACACCGGGGAGCTGTTTTTT. Translation: CASRRTSATNTGELFF.

The chain links TRBV19 to TRBJ2-1; TRBD2 matches at 9 bases. The CDR3 loop spans 15 amino acids. Looked up from germline, CDR1 is LNHDA and CDR2 is SQIVND (reference sequence). Trimming at V came to 7 bases and at J to 5 bases, leaving 9 bases not matched to a gene. The CDR3 region is CASTGGRAPNNEQFF. In nucleotides, the CDR3 is TGTGCCAGTACGGGCGGGAGGGCACCTAACAATGAGCAGTTCTTC.

The chain couples TRBV15 to TRBJ1-1; the D is unclear. V lost 7 bases, J lost 0 bases, and 12 bases lay in between. Germline loops: CDR1 LNHNV, CDR2 YYDKDF (reference sequence). This CDR3 comprises 14 residues. The chain's CDR3 is CATTQSGLNTEAFF. CDR3 DNA: TGTGCCACCACCCAGAGCGGGCTGAACACTGAAGCTTTCTTT.

The chain employs TRBV30 and TRBJ1-2; possibly TRBD1 for D (5 bases). Trimming removed 3 bases from V and 2 bases from J, with 13 bases in between. Germline V lookup: CDR1 GTSNPN, CDR2 SVGIG (reference sequence). The CDR3 sequence is 14 residues long. The CDR3 DNA follows: TGTGCCTGGAGGTCGGGGACTTCCAACTATGGCTACACCTTC. Translation gives CAWRSGTSNYGYTF.

This chain links TRBV30 with TRBJ2-1; 8 bases fit TRBD2. CDR1 and CDR2 (germline): GTSNPN, SVGIG (reference sequence). The CDR3 is 15 residues long. Trimming took 0 bases from V and 8 from J; bases not matched to a gene: 9. The CDR3 region is CAWSVPGGVRDEQFF. CDR3 coding DNA: TGTGCCTGGAGTGTACCGGGGGGGGTGCGGGATGAGCAGTTCTTC.

The genes are TRBV6-5 and TRBJ1-6; D remains ambiguous. Per germline, CDR1 MNHEY and CDR2 SVGAGI. This CDR3 comprises 13 residues. V was pared by 5 bases and J by 6 bases, with 8 bases between. The CDR3 protein is CASSRGANSPLHF. The CDR3 nucleotides read TGTGCCAGCAGTAGAGGTGCTAATTCACCCCTCCACTTT.

The chain joins TRBV5-1 to TRBJ2-3, with 8 bases lining up with TRBD2. This CDR3 is built from 15 residues. The ends lost 4 bases at V and 4 bases at J; junction bases unmatched: 8. The germline CDR1 and CDR2 sequences are SGHRS and YFSETQ. The CDR3: CASSPSLSGADTQYF. Written as DNA, the CDR3 is TGCGCCAGCAGCCCGTCACTTAGCGGGGCAGATACGCAGTATTTT. The full variable domain, with the rest looked up from reference TRBV5-1 and TRBJ2-3, is KAGVTQTPRYLIKTRGQQVTLSCSPISGHRSVSWYQQTPGQGLQFLFEYFSETQRNKGNFPGRFSGRQFSNSRSEMNVSTLELGDSALYLCASSPSLSGADTQYFGPGTRLTVL.